The present TCR beta chain was sequenced within a study of shared clonotypes between healthy human individuals. As to this clone: A far more abundant clone sits one base away, making this likely a read error.

This CDR3 has 12 amino acids. The germline CDR1 and CDR2 sequences are SQVTM and ANQGSEA. TCRdb's table, derived via immunoSEQ multiplex PCR, lists solely in-frame clones and lacks some. The sample carries about 100,000 clones, around half recorded once. Healthy HIV-negative adults with no recent acute infections or vaccinations were recruited as donors. Within Nashville, Tennessee resided all donors, each a Caucasian adult. This sequence was found in a middle-aged woman in good health. Some clones in this sample may be carry-over from other donors' samples. Sequenced sample: PBMCs. The rearrangement joins TRBV29-1 to TRBJ1-1; 9 nucleotides align to TRBD1. The CDR3 reads CSGDRVNTEASF. CDR3 in DNA: TGCAGCGGGGACAGGGTGAACACTGAAGCTTCCTTT.